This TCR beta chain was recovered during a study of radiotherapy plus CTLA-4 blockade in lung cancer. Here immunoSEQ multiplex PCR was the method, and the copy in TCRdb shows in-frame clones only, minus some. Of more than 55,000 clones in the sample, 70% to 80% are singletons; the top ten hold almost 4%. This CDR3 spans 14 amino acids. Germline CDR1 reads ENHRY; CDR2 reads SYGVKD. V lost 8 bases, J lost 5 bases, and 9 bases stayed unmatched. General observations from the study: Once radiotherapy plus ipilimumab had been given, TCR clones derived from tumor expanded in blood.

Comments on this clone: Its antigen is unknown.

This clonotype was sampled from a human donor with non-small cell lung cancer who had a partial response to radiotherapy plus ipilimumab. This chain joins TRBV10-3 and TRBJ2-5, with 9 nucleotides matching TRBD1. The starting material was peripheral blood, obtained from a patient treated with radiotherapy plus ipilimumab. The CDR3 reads CAIGRGQGMETQYF. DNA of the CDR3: TGTGCCATCGGTCGGGGACAGGGAATGGAGACCCAGTACTTC.